This record covers a single TCR beta chain. The entry originates in a study of shared clonotypes between healthy human individuals. The repertoire was sequenced with immunoSEQ multiplex PCR; TCRdb's copy has only in-frame clones and lacks some. The sample includes around 2.5 million clones, approximately 93% seen only once; the top ten take about 0.38%. The sequencing input was naive CD4+ T cells from PBMCs. The sample's subset: CD45RA+ positively selected. This sequence was found in a man aged 18 to 30 in good health. Some clones in this sample may be carry-over from other donors' samples.

Here the CDR3 DNA reads TGTGCCAGCCCCCCCCCGGGCGTGAACTACAATGAGCAGTTCTTC. This gives the protein CASPPPGVNYNEQFF. The rearrangement uses TRBV28 and TRBJ2-1; D is ambiguous. Germline-derived CDR1 and CDR2 are MDHEN and SYDVKM. This CDR3 is built from 15 residues. The V end lost 8 bases, the J end lost 3 bases, and 17 bases lay between the germline ends.